The present TCR beta chain was sequenced within a study of blood T cells in healthy people across ages (dated by TCRdb to between 2014 and 2016). With regard to the full study: In model experiments, roughly one uniquely barcoded TCR beta cDNA molecule per two T cells was captured by template switching. To track age-related changes in TCR beta repertoire diversity, the study relied on deep sequencing normalized with unique cDNA molecular identifiers. Four age groups were formed from the donors: young (average roughly 16 years), middle-aged (roughly 38), aged (roughly 59) and long-lived (less than 85). To avoid experimental bias, donors of different ages were randomly spread across the sequencing lanes. Using the same blood draw, the study looked at two additional independent replicas of 1 million unique cDNA reads for two donors, one aged 18 to 29 and the other aged 80 or older.

As for this clonotype: The antigen this receptor binds is unknown. One base away there is no much larger clone; base qualities are not given.

Library preparation was by 5' RACE. Sequencing used an Illumina HiSeq 2500. A second roughly 6 to 11 cycle PCR used a sample-barcoded 5' primer and a J-beta primer mix. A template-switch 5' adaptor carrying 12 random nucleotides introduced a unique molecular identifier onto each TCR beta cDNA molecule. Each sample yielded at least 2.5 million CDR3-containing paired-end reads. The Mint cDNA synthesis kit, primed by a TRBC-specific oligonucleotide, was used to synthesize first-strand cDNA from all RNA. Following uracil-DNA glycosylase treatment, a first 18-cycle PCR with universal primers M1SS and BC2_uni_R was performed on all cDNA. The study's own analysis went as follows. For normalization, 1 million high-quality reads were randomly selected from each sample, with every read carrying a distinct molecular identifier. Instead of being binned into consensus sequences, reads that shared molecular identifiers were thrown out. CDR3 identification, clonotype clustering and error correction used MiTCR with a Q25 quality threshold and the strictest error-elimination algorithm. A nonparametric unseen species model with Euler transformation was used to estimate a lower bound on total TCR beta diversity. Using fastp trimming at Q25 and MiXCR clonotype assembly, TCRdb reanalyzed the public sequencing data and kept in-frame beta chains. Here each entry gathers all rows of one CDR3 protein and keeps the most common genes and DNA. The V and J calls follow TCRdb's processing rather than the paper's. This sample lists about 1.4 million distinct CDR3 sequences; around 55% were detected once. In total, the top ten clones hold 6.7% of the sample.

Findings and caveats that apply to the study as a whole: Estimates of total diversity based on one million sequenced T cells were considered lower bounds and underestimates. As age increased, observed TCR beta diversity per million T cells dropped in a roughly linear way, and a significant reduction was already evident by age around 41. Because profiling used bulk unsorted PBMCs, naive and antigen-experienced compartments could not be compared conclusively. There was a strong correlation between observed TCR beta diversity and the percentage of naive T cells measured by flow cytometry. Donor CMV infection status was unknown, potentially confounding age-related changes in expanded clonotypes. The long-lived group showed more naive CD4+ T cells, fewer expanded clones and increased TCR diversity than the aged group, suggesting age selection.

CDR1 and CDR2 (SNHLY, FYNNEI) derive from the germline V gene. V loses 0 bases of germline sequence and J loses 7 bases, and the interval between the two ends is 10 bases. Inclusive of the bounding cysteine and phenylalanine, the CDR3 is 14 residues long. Only CDR3 DNA is held: 42 bases, read in frame from base 1. The roughly 37 donors, aged about 6 to 95 years, were systemically healthy Caucasian individuals from Russia. Each donor gave 8 to 10 milliliters of peripheral blood, drawn into EDTA-treated Vacutainer tubes. PBMCs were isolated by Ficoll-Paque density-gradient centrifugation, with at least 6.5 million obtained per sample. Total RNA, at least 6 micrograms per sample, was extracted from PBMCs with Trizol reagent. For every donor, flow cytometry on a PBMC aliquot measured the percentage of naive CD45RAhigh/CD27high T cells.

The V and J segments used are TRBV2 and TRBJ1-5, with no D gene named confidently. This clonotype was sampled from a young man in good health. Sequenced material: blood. The DNA sequence is as follows: TGTGCCAGCAGTGAAGCCCGGGGAGGGCAGCCCCAGCATTTT. Protein translation: CASSEARGGQPQHF.